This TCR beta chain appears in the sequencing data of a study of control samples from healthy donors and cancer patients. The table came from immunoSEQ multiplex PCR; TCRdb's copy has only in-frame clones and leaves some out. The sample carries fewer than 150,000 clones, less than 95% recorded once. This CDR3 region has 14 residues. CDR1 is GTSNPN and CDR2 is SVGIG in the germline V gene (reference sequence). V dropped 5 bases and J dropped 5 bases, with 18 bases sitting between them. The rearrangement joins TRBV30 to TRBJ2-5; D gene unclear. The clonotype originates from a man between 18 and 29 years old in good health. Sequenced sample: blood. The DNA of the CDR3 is TGTGCCTGGTTCCCTATGGGGATGAGGGAGACCCAGTACTTC. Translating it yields CAWFPMGMRETQYF.